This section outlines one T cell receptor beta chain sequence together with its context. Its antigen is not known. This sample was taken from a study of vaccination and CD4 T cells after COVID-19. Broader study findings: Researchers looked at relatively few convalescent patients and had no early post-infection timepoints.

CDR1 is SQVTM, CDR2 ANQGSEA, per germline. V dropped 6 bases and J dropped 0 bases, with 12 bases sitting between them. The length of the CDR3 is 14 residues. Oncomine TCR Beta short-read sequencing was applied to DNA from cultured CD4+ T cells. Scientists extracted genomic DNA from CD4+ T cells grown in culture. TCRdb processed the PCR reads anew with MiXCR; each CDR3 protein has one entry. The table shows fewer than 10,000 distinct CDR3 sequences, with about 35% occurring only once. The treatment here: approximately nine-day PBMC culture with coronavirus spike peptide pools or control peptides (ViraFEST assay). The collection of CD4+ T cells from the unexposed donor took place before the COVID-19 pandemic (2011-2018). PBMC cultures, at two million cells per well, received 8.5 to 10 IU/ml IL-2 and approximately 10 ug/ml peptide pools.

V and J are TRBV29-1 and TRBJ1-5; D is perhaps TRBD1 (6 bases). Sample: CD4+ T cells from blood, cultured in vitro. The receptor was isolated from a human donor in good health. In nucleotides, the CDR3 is TGCAGCGTCCAGACAGGAGGTAGCAATCAGCCCCAGCATTTT. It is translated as CSVQTGGSNQPQHF.